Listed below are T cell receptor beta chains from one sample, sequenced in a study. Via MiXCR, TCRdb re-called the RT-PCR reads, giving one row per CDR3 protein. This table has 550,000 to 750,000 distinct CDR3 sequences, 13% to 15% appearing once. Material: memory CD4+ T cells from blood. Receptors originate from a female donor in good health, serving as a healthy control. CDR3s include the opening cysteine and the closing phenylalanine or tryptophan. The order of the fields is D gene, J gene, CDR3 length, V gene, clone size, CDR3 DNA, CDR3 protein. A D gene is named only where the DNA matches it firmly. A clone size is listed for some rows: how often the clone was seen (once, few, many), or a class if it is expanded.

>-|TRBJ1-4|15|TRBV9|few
TGTGCCAGCAGCGGTCTGTCCTCCGCTAATGAAAAACTGTTTTTT
CASSGLSSANEKLFF
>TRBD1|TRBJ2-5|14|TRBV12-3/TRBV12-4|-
TGTGCCAGCAAACAGGGTACAGGGGAAGAGACCCAGTACTTC
CASKQGTGEETQYF
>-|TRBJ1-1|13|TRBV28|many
TGTGCCAGCAGCATACTCAGGGGCACTGAAGCTTTCTTT
CASSILRGTEAFF
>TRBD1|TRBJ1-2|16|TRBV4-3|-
TGCGCCAGCAGCCCCTCGGTGACAGGGGATCTTGGAGGCTACACCTTC
CASSPSVTGDLGGYTF
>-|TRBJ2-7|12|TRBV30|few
TGTGCCTGGGCAGGATCCGGCTACGAGCAGTACTTC
CAWAGSGYEQYF
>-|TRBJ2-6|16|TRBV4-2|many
TGTGCCAGCAGCCAAGCCTGGGGCTCTGGGGCCAACGTCCTGACTTTC
CASSQAWGSGANVLTF
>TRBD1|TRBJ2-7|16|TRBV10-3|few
TGTGCCATCAGTGAGTCGGGGACAGGGGGTAGGTACGAGCAGTACTTC
CAISESGTGGRYEQYF
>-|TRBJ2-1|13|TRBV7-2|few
TGTGCCAGCATGAGGACTACCTACAATGAGCAGTTCTTC
CASMRTTYNEQFF
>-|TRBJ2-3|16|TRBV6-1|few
TGTGCCAGCAGAGAACGTGGAGACAGCTACACAGATACGCAGTATTTT
CASRERGDSYTDTQYF
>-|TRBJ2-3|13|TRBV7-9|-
TGTGCCAGCACCCCGACGGCAGCAGATACGCAGTATTTT
CASTPTAADTQYF
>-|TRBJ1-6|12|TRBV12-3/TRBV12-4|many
TGTGCCAGCAGTTACTCAGGTTCACCCCTCCACTTT
CASSYSGSPLHF
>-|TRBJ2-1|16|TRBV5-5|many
TGTGCCAGCAGCGGGCCCGGGGTCCCGACGGGCAATGAGCAGTTCTTC
CASSGPGVPTGNEQFF
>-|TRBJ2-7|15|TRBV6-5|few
TGTGCCAGCAGTTATGACAGTAGACTTTCCTACGAGCAGTACTTC
CASSYDSRLSYEQYF
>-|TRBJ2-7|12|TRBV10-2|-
TGCGCCAGCCGAAAGGCCGGGTGGGAGCAGTACTTC
CASRKAGWEQYF
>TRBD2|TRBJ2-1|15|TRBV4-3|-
TGCGCCAGCAGCCAAGATAGGACTAGTTGGAATGAGCAGTTCTTC
CASSQDRTSWNEQFF
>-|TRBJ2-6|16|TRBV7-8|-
TGTGCCAGCAAGTGGCAGGGAAGCTCTGGGGCCAACGTCCTGACTTTC
CASKWQGSSGANVLTF
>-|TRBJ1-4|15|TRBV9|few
TGTGCCAGCAGCGCCCAGGGCAACCACAATGAAAAACTGTTTTTT
CASSAQGNHNEKLFF
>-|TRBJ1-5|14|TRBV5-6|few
TGTGCCAGCAGCTTGAAGGGGGTTGGGCAGCCCCAGCATTTT
CASSLKGVGQPQHF
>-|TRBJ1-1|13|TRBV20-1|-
TGCAGTCTAAATGTGCAGGGGAACACTGAAGCTTTCTTT
CSLNVQGNTEAFF